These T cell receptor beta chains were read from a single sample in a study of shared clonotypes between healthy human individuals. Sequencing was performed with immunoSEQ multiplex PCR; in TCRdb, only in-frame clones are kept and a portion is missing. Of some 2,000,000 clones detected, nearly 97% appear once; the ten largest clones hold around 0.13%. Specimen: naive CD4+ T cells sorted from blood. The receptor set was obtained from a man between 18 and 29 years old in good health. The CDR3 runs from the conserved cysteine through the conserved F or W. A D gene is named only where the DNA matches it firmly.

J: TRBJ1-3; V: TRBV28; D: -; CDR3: CASSFRNSGNTIYF; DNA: TGTGCCAGCAGTTTCAGGAACTCTGGAAACACCATATATTTT
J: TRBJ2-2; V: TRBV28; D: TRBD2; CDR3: CASSLSSLAGGRVGELFF; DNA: TGTGCCAGCAGTTTATCTTCCCTAGCGGGGGGGCGCGTCGGGGAGCTGTTTTTT
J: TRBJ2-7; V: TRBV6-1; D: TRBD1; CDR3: CASSDGTGPYEQYF; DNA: TGTGCCAGCAGTGACGGGACAGGGCCCTACGAGCAGTACTTC
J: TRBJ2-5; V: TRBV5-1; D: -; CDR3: CASSLDGLQETQYF; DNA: TGCGCCAGCAGCTTGGACGGGCTCCAAGAGACCCAGTACTTC
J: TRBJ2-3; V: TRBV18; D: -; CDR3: CASSLVRTGTDTQYF; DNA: TGTGCCAGCTCGCTCGTCCGGACTGGCACAGATACGCAGTATTTT
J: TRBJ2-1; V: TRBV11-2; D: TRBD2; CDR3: CASSFRLAENNEQFF; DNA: TGTGCCAGCAGCTTTAGGCTAGCGGAAAACAATGAGCAGTTCTTC
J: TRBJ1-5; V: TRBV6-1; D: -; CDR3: CASSSGQFNQPQHF; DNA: TGTGCCAGCAGTAGCGGACAGTTCAATCAGCCCCAGCATTTT
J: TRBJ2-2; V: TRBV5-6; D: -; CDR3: CASSFYGTTANTGELFF; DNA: TGTGCCAGCAGCTTCTACGGAACGACGGCCAACACCGGGGAGCTGTTTTTT
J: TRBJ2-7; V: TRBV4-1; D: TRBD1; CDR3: CASSQVLGQGFYEQYF; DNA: TGCGCCAGCAGCCAAGTCCTGGGACAGGGGTTCTACGAGCAGTACTTC
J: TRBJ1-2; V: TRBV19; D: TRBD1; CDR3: CASSIGTGNYGYTF; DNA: TGTGCCAGTAGTATTGGGACAGGGAACTATGGCTACACCTTC
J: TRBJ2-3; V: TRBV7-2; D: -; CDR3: CASSLGFTDTQYF; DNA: TGTGCCAGCAGCTTAGGGTTCACAGATACGCAGTATTTT
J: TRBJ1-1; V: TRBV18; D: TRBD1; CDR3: CASSTTGGEKAFF; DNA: TGTGCCAGCTCAACGACAGGGGGCGAGAAAGCTTTCTTT
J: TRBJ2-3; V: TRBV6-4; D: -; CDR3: CASSEGRLSTDTQYF; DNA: TGTGCCAGCAGTGAGGGACGGCTGAGCACAGATACGCAGTATTTT
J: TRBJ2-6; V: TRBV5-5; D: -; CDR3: CASRVGYSGANVLTF; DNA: TGTGCCAGCAGAGTCGGTTACTCTGGGGCCAACGTCCTGACTTTC
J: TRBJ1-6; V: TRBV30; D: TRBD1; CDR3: CAWTRGPDSPLHF; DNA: TGTGCCTGGACCAGGGGGCCGGATTCACCCCTCCACTTT
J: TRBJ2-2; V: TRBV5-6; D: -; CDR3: CASSLAGAGGELFF; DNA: TGTGCCAGCAGCTTGGCGGGGGCCGGCGGGGAGCTGTTTTTT
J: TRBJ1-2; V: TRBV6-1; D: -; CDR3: CASSEVGIPNYGYTF; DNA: TGTGCCAGCAGTGAAGTGGGCATACCTAACTATGGCTACACCTTC